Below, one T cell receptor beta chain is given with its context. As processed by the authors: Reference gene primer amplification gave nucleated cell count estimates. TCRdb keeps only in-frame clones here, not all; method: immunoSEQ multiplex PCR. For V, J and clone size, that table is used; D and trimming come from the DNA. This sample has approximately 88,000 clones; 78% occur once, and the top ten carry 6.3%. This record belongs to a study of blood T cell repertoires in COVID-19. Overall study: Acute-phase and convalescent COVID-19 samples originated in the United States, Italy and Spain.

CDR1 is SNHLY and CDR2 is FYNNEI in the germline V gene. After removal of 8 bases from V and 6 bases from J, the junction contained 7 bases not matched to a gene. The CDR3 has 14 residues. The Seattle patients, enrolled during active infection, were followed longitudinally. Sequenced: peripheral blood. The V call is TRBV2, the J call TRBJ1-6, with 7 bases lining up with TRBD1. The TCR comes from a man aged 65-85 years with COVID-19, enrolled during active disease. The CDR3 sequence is CASGDRVPNSPLHF. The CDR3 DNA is TGTGCCAGCGGCGACAGGGTTCCTAATTCACCCCTCCACTTT.